What follows is one T cell receptor beta chain and its context. The data were taken from a study of blood T cell repertoires in COVID-19. Overall study context: Acute and convalescent COVID-19 specimens originated in the United States, Italy and Spain. The cDNA or gDNA used as material had been derived from T cells, B-cell-depleted T cells, or PBMCs.

Study processing details: Amplifying reference gene primers gave estimates of nucleated cell counts. Assay used: immunoSEQ multiplex PCR; TCRdb lists only in-frame clones, some missing. D and trimming were read from the DNA, whereas the V and J calls and clone size are those reported in that table. This sample has about 250,000 clones, with roughly 86% found just once. CDR1 and CDR2 (germline): SGHTS, YDEGEE. J was trimmed by 2 bases and V by 2 bases; bases with no gene match: 5. The CDR3 runs to 17 residues. The sequenced sample was peripheral blood. The V gene is TRBV5-8, the J gene TRBJ2-3, with 13 nucleotides matching TRBD2. The TCR was taken from a woman in her sixties or seventies who had recovered from COVID-19. CDR3 coding DNA: TGTGCCAGCAGCTTCCTGACTAGCGGGGGGATCACAGATACGCAGTATTTT. Protein sequence: CASSFLTSGGITDTQYF.